This entry lists 12 T cell receptor beta chains sequenced from one sample in a study of molecular identifiers for immune sequencing clone quantification. A single record per CDR3 protein comes from TCRdb applying MiXCR to the PCR reads. The table includes 85,000 to 100,000 distinct CDR3 sequences, about 21% detected once. The sample taken for sequencing was naive CD8+ T cells from blood, with Jurkat cell RNA spiked in. Subset defined: FACS-sorted CD8+CD4-CCR7+CD45RA+ naive T cells. The source of these receptors is a human donor in good health. Some libraries in this study had Jurkat cell RNA spiked in.

In this sample, this clonotype turned up a few times. V is TRBV12-3 or TRBV12-4 and J is TRBJ2-3, with D hard to call. The CDR3 runs 15 residues. V lost 2 bases, J lost 0 bases, and 9 bases lay in between. CDR3 region: CASSLSSQSTDTQYF. The CDR3 DNA reads TGTGCCAGCAGTTTATCGTCGCAAAGCACAGATACGCAGTATTTT.

The rearrangement joins TRBV2 to TRBJ1-1, with D perhaps TRBD1 (5 bases). The ends were cut back, 10 bases at V and 0 bases at J, with 12 bases in the middle. Germline V gene lookup returns CDR1 SNHLY and CDR2 FYNNEI. The length of the CDR3 is 13 residues. The CDR3 coding sequence is TGTGCCAACCGGGACCCCATGAACACTGAAGCTTTCTTT. Its translation is CANRDPMNTEAFF.

This clonotype was observed a handful of times. The chain has TRBV7-3 and TRBJ2-3; 9 bases fit TRBD2. CDR1 is SGHTA, CDR2 FQGTGA, per germline. The ends lost 1 base at V and 6 bases at J; junction bases unmatched: 8. The CDR3 is made up of 16 amino acids. The CDR3, as DNA: TGTGCCAGCAGCTTAAGTGGCGGGAGGGCGGGCGATACGCAGTATTTT. Amino acid sequence: CASSLSGGRAGDTQYF.

In its sample, this clonotype was seen many times. The rearrangement joins TRBV4-3 to TRBJ2-5, with TRBD1 matching 9 bases. The trim removed 4 bases at V and 2 bases at J, leaving 5 bases unmatched. The CDR3 loop spans 15 amino acids. Germline lookup yields CDR1 LGHNA and CDR2 YSLEER. The DNA of the CDR3 is TGCGCCAGCAGCCGCGGGACAGGGATACAAGAGACCCAGTACTTC. Translated: CASSRGTGIQETQYF.

Comments on this clonotype: Possible read error: a much larger clone is one base away. This chain uses TRBV7-8 with TRBJ2-1; 8 nucleotides agree with TRBD1. The ends lost 2 bases at V and 7 bases at J; junction bases unmatched: 10. Looked up from germline, CDR1 is SGHVS and CDR2 is FQNEAQ. The CDR3 runs 16 residues. CDR3 DNA: TGTGCCAGCAGCTTAATCCCGACAGGGGTAGCGAATGAGCAGTTCTTC. This encodes CASSLIPTGVANEQFF. Full variable domain (outside the CDR3, taken from reference TRBV7-8 and TRBJ2-1): GAGVSQSPRYKVAKRGQDVALRCDPISGHVSLFWYQQALGQGPEFLTYFQNEAQLDKSGLPSDRFFAERPEGSVSTLKIQRTQQEDSAVYLCASSLIPTGVANEQFFGPGTRLTVL.

The chain employs TRBV4-2 and TRBJ2-7; TRBD2 matches at 10 bases. Trimming took 3 bases from V and 4 from J; bases not matched to a gene: 9. This CDR3 is built from 16 residues. Germline V lookup: CDR1 LGHNA, CDR2 YNFKEQ. CDR3: CASSHAYGTSDYEQYF. The CDR3 nucleotides read TGTGCCAGCAGCCATGCCTATGGGACTAGCGATTACGAGCAGTACTTC.

With respect to this clonotype: This sequence may be a read error, since a much larger clone differs from it by one base. The rearrangement joins TRBV19 to TRBJ1-5; TRBD1 agrees at 10 bases. The CDR3 loop spans 15 amino acids. Germline CDR1 and CDR2: LNHDA and SQIVND (reference sequence). With V trimmed by 11 bases and J by 2 bases, 9 bases remained unmatched. In nucleotides, the CDR3 is TGTGCCTGTACCCATGGGACAGGGGGCAATCAGCCCCAGCATTTT. Residues: CACTHGTGGNQPQHF.

This clonotype was recorded at least ten times. The CDR3 nucleotides read TGTGCCAGCAGCTTAGCGGAGGGGACCGGGGAGCTGTTTTTT. Translating gives CASSLAEGTGELFF. The genes are TRBV7-6 and TRBJ2-2, with D possibly matching TRBD2 (6 bases). V was pared by 0 bases and J by 5 bases, with 7 bases between. The germline V gene has CDR1 SGHVS and CDR2 FNYEAQ. The CDR3 runs 14 residues.

In the case of this clonotype: The junction departs from germline at one end; a sequencing error may be responsible. V and J are TRBV4-1 and TRBJ2-7; 9 bases agree with TRBD2. Per the germline V gene, CDR1 is MGHRA and CDR2 is YSYEKL. CDR3 length equals 14 residues. For the CDR3, the DNA is TGCGTCAGCAGCCAAGGGCTAGCGGGGTTCGAGCAGTACTTC. This gives the protein CVSSQGLAGFEQYF.

This clonotype was counted ten times or more. This chain uses TRBV6-5 with TRBJ2-3, with TRBD2 matching 9 bases. The CDR3 loop spans 15 amino acids. Germline V gene lookup returns CDR1 MNHEY and CDR2 SVGAGI. Trimming at V came to 5 bases and at J to 3 bases, leaving 6 bases not matched to a gene. This CDR3 reads CASSRLAGVTDTQYF. CDR3 sequence (DNA): TGTGCCAGCAGTCGGTTAGCGGGAGTTACAGATACGCAGTATTTT.

J is TRBJ1-6 and V is TRBV7-6; D ambiguous. Deletions cut 8 bases from V and 0 bases from J, with 14 bases between. Germline V CDR1 and CDR2: SGHVS, FNYEAQ. The CDR3 contains 16 residues. In DNA form, the CDR3 reads TGTGCCAGCTGCCCCGAGGAGAGCTCCTATAATTCACCCCTCCACTTT. The encoded protein is CASCPEESSYNSPLHF.

A note on this clonotype: The CDR3 ends on some other residue instead of the conserved phenylalanine or tryptophan, so this is likely a read error. CDR3 in amino acids: CASSLEGQGRFGEQYS. CDR3 bases: TGCGCCAGCAGCTTGGAAGGACAGGGGAGGTTCGGCGAGCAGTACTCC. The rearrangement uses TRBV5-1 and TRBJ2-7; 9 positions match TRBD1. Germline loops: CDR1 SGHRS, CDR2 YFSETQ. The CDR3 has 16 residues. Trimming at V came to 0 bases and at J to 6 bases, leaving 10 bases not matched to a gene.